The 5 T cell receptor beta chains listed next were all sequenced from one sample in a study of T cell responses to AZD1222 COVID-19 vaccine. Some clones are missing from TCRdb's copy, which holds only in-frame ones; the method was immunoSEQ multiplex PCR. The data hold roughly 90,000 clones, with around 85% observed a single time. This sample comprised peripheral blood, obtained on day 0 of AZD1222 vaccination. These receptor sequences come from an adult in good health.

Notes on this clone: At one end the junction does not follow the germline gene, possibly because of a read error. V is TRBV4-3 and J is TRBJ2-7; 12 bases agree with TRBD2. The CDR3 is made up of 16 amino acids. Germline CDR1 is LGHNA and CDR2 is YSLEER. The CDR3 is CASSQSKTSGSFDPHF. In DNA form, the CDR3 reads TGCGCCAGCAGCCAATCTAAGACTAGCGGGAGTTTTGACCCCCACTTC.

This chain uses TRBV25-1 with TRBJ1-1; D is unresolved. From germline, CDR1 is MGHDK and CDR2 SYGVNS. Trimming removed 4 bases from V and 5 bases from J, with 14 bases in between. The CDR3 consists of 14 residues. CDR3 loop: CASSAWKTGTEAFF. The CDR3 DNA reads as TGTGCCAGCAGTGCCTGGAAAACTGGTACTGAAGCTTTCTTT.

V usage is TRBV12-3 or TRBV12-4 and J usage is TRBJ1-1; TRBD1 matches 8 bases. J lost 7 bases, V lost 7 bases, and 8 bases had no gene match. The CDR3 covers 13 residues. As DNA, the CDR3 is TGTGCCAGCAAGGACAGGGCGGAGGGTGAAGCTTTCTTT. Translated, it gives CASKDRAEGEAFF.

The chain uses TRBV12-3 or TRBV12-4 and TRBJ1-5; D is possibly TRBD1 (6 bases). CDR3 length: 13 residues. The ends were cut back, 8 bases at V and 5 bases at J, with 13 bases in the middle. CDR3 in amino acids: CASQGMLDQPQHF. CDR3 nucleotide sequence: TGTGCCAGCCAGGGGATGTTAGATCAGCCCCAGCATTTT.

The chain couples TRBV5-1 to TRBJ2-5; D is undetermined. The CDR3 spans 14 residues. V lost 3 bases and J lost 4, with 13 bases in between. The V gene's germline CDR1 is SGHRS and CDR2 YFSETQ. In nucleotides, the CDR3 is TGCGCCAGCAGCTCCGAGAGTCAAAGAGAGACCCAGTACTTC. It yields the protein CASSSESQRETQYF.